This record covers a single T cell receptor beta chain. This clone's antigen is unknown. The input lacks base qualities; no much larger clone sits a single base away. The cohort was made up of roughly 670 healthy bone marrow donors. Cohort members were all nominally healthy when sampled, although unrecorded immune exposures were likely present. The donor was CMV seropositive and was included in the group of 290 or so seropositive cohort members. A peripheral blood sample was provided by each donor, and peripheral blood mononuclear cells were used for TCR beta sequencing. The Qiagen DNeasy Blood Extraction Kit was used to extract genomic DNA from the blood cell samples. Library preparation employed the immunoSEQ multiplex PCR assay. For the multiplex PCR, a mixture combining 60 forward primers for TCR Vbeta segments and 13 reverse primers for TCR Jbeta segments was used. Amplification of the CDR3 region of rearranged TCR beta genes was performed with a multiplex PCR assay on genomic DNA. Amplified TCR beta libraries were sequenced as 87-base-pair reads on the Illumina HiSeq System. Concerning the study's data processing: A later analysis tallied around 80 million unique TCR beta chains across the 666 repertoires, and 10 million to 11 million of those chains were shared by two or more donors. Raw reads were error-corrected and collapsed into unique sequences with a nearest-neighbor algorithm that merged closely related sequences to remove PCR and sequencing errors. To assign V, D and J gene segments, CDR3 sequences were aligned to IMGT reference sequences. For a sequence to be retained, a match of at least six nucleotides to both a V gene segment and a J gene segment was required. Rearrangements were classified as productive when the CDR3 lacked stop codons and remained in frame with V and J, and all other rearrangements were classified as non-productive. Following IMGT convention, CDR3 was defined as the stretch from the second conserved V-encoded cysteine up to the conserved J-encoded phenylalanine. The earlier analysis of about 590 of the donors excluded sequences that lacked an unambiguous match to a single V gene segment. An earlier analysis of under 750 of the donors called V segments functional above 56.7% productive rearrangements and segregating when the between-donor standard deviation exceeded 5%. To diagnose cytomegalovirus status from the catalog of TCR beta chain sequences, a statistical classification framework was built. In a later analysis, V and J genes were assigned by comparing TCR nucleotide sequences against IMGT/GENE-DB human TR gene sequences. In a later analysis, CDR3 sequences and most-parsimonious VDJ recombination scenarios were assigned using the TCRdist pipeline. In a later analysis, each TCR beta chain was defined by its CDR3 amino acid sequence together with its V-gene family, and reads without a unique V-gene family were excluded. In a later analysis, 450 to 600 highly shared, low-generation-probability nucleotide sequences were removed to address suspected cross-contamination and a sequencing artifact. In a later analysis, a clonal expansion index for each public chain was calculated from normalized within-repertoire ranks of inferred template counts. In a later analysis, generation probabilities were computed using a VDJ recombination model fitted to out-of-frame rearrangements, and the results were checked against IGoR. A later analysis scored TCR-TCR, TCR-HLA and TCR-CMV co-occurrence with hypergeometric tests, applying a repertoire-size bias correction to TCR pairs. A later analysis estimated false discovery rates by permuting HLA or CMV assignments 20 times. In a later analysis, co-occurring TCRs were grouped with DBSCAN, and TCRdist sequence similarity was added when clustering was performed within HLA-allele-positive subsets. For co-occurrence clustering, repertoires with fewer than 30,000 or more than 120,000 public chains were excluded, along with five repertoires with anomalous nucleotide sharing. TCRdb obtained this table from immuneACCESS and retained in-frame rearrangements with V and J assigned. These tables miss some clones; where compared with another copy, unresolved V genes account for less than half of the shortfall, and the remainder is unexplained. Clonal size and the V and J genes are those of that table, whereas D and trimming came from the DNA. The sample yields some 160,000 clones; approximately 84% were counted once. Clones ranked in the top ten supply roughly 1.4% of the sample.

This sample was included in a study of cytomegalovirus exposure and HLA in healthy donors (TCRdb year 2017). Context from the whole study: An earlier analysis of roughly 570 of the donors reported about 300 Gb of sequence data and 100 million to 120 million unique TCR beta sequences obtained from 180 million or so T cells. An early release that covered about 600 HLA-typed donors contained approximately 300 gigabases of sequencing data and approximately 85 million unique TCR sequences. Of the roughly 390 genotyped donors, over 70% fell in the genetic ancestry cluster associated with self-reported Caucasian donors. The study was designed to test whether signatures of past pathogen exposure could be identified by cataloging public T cell receptors. The study used immunosequencing to profile the T cell repertoires of more than 650 subjects and linked those repertoires to cytomegalovirus serostatus. Along with the 666-subject first cohort, a separate validation cohort of over a hundred different subjects was used. To predict cytomegalovirus infection status, the study brought together high-throughput TCR immunosequencing, statistical association of individual TCRs with disease status, and machine learning. In a later analysis, previously published TCR beta repertoires from roughly 710 donors were re-analyzed and high-resolution HLA genotyping was added so that TCR occurrence patterns could be studied. In the later analysis, no new phenotypic data were used to find candidate immune exposures; instead, reliance was placed on TCR beta sequences and their occurrence across donors. In an earlier analysis of roughly 540 of the donors, high-throughput TCR beta sequencing was used to judge whether each TCR beta V gene segment behaved as functional or pseudogenic. Alongside the repertoire data, information on donor age, sex, ethnicity and CMV serostatus was compiled. A later genetic analysis took genome-wide SNP genotypes for about 65% of the roughly 670 donors and used that subset as a discovery cohort. All discovery cohort repertoires had been generated using a single sequencing platform. Both class I and class II loci were covered by HLA typing, at four-digit resolution. The number of donors typed differed by locus, with roughly 629-640 for A, B, C, DRB1 and DQB1, around 560 for DQA1, under 610 for DPA1, and some 440 for DPB1. About five DR-DQ haplotypes were treated as single units for association and clustering because of strong linkage in the cohort. Among about 360 genotyped donors of the cohort, an average of approximately 240,000 unique TCR beta nucleotide sequences were sequenced per donor, about a sixth of them non-productive. Overall results and qualifications from the work: Some IMGT-functional V segments, including TRBV6-2 and TRBV6-3, could not be distinguished by the 87-base-pair reads and were therefore excluded. A later analysis associated 15,000 to 20,000 TCR beta sequences with specific HLA alleles at a false discovery rate of 0.05. Presence/absence analyses assumed roughly uniform sequencing depth across donors, an assumption that may not hold. A later analysis found that HLA-associated TCR beta chains were more clonally expanded and had lower generation probabilities than equally common non-associated chains. According to a later genetic analysis, donors in an Asian-associated ancestry cluster had fewer N-insertions in productive TCRs than the approximately 670-donor mean. For the cohort, immune exposure information was limited to CMV serostatus. The study gave a list of some 150 TCR beta chains associated with cytomegalovirus. Several of the top co-occurrence clusters appeared to be linked to parvovirus B19, influenza, CMV and Epstein-Barr virus, according to a later analysis. A further reported finding was that TCR beta sequences accurately predicted the HLA-A and HLA-B alleles for most subjects in the first cohort. A later genetic analysis associated a missense DCLRE1C variant with V-gene and J-gene trimming of TCR beta chains, and an independent cohort replicated the association. When HLA alleles, especially DR and DQ, strongly co-occurred, attributing TCR associations to individual alleles was difficult. The earlier analysis of about 600 of the donors excluded approximately 15 rarely observed V segments, including chromosome 9 orphons, because counts were too low. Because some donors lacked HLA typing at each locus, the association tests relied only on the typed subset. Most TCR sequences were seen in very few donors, while some public TCRs were found in many individuals. A later analysis found that TCR association rates varied across HLA loci, with DRB1 alleles showing the most associated TCRs and HLA-C alleles the fewest. Correlated functional status among segregating V segments might reflect linkage disequilibrium, but an unknown experimental factor could not be ruled out. A later analysis found that most CMV-associated TCR beta chains appeared HLA-restricted, with HLA associations seemingly driven largely by CMV exposure. In vitro tests confirmed that a few of the cytomegalovirus-associated TCR beta chains recognize cytomegalovirus antigens. A group of highly shared sequence variants was considered likely to be a technical artifact of the sequencing pipeline. The classifier was reported to diagnose cytomegalovirus status with high specificity and sensitivity in both the original and validation cohorts. The cohort was sequenced for TCR beta chains only, and without alpha or paired-chain data the features that could be detected were limited. It was suggested by the authors that the approach could potentially be generalized to other disease states and immunological phenotypes. In an earlier analysis of fewer than 750 of the donors, most TCR beta V segments were observed in productive rearrangements about 87% or about 30% of the time, broadly matching IMGT annotations.

Its CDR3 holds 18 amino acids, cysteine through phenylalanine. Left in the record is the CDR3 DNA by itself, 54 bases read in frame from the first base. Trimming takes 4 bases off V and 0 bases off J; junction bases not matched to a gene: 11. In the germline V gene (reference sequence), CDR1 corresponds to SEHNR and CDR2 to FQNEAQ. Material: PBMCs. The rearrangement combines TRBV7-9 with TRBJ1-3, and TRBD1 matches 8 of the central bases. The clonotype originates from a man aged 50 to 59 in good health and CMV-seropositive. The DNA sequence reads TGTGCCAGCAGCTCCCTTGAGGGCAGGGGGCTCTCTGGAAACACCATATATTTT. Its translation reads: CASSSLEGRGLSGNTIYF. The CDR3 plus the reference TRBV7-9 and TRBJ1-3 genes for the other parts give the full variable domain: DTGVSQNPRHKITKRGQNVTFRCDPISEHNRLYWYRQTLGQGPEFLTYFQNEAQLEKSRLLSDRFSAERPKGSFSTLEIQRTEQGDSAMYLCASSSLEGRGLSGNTIYFGEGSWLTVV.